This T cell receptor beta chain is drawn from a study of control samples from healthy donors and cancer patients. Trimming took off 5 bases at V and 5 bases at J, with 6 bases between the two ends. CDR1 is KGHDR, CDR2 SFDVKD, per germline. This CDR3 spans 11 amino acids. This clone was counted only a few times. Assay used: immunoSEQ multiplex PCR; TCRdb lists only in-frame clones, some missing. Here the sample spans roughly 84,000 clones, 91% being singletons. Specimen: blood. The V gene is TRBV24-1, the J gene TRBJ2-7; D may be TRBD1 (6 bases). This clonotype was obtained from a man aged 50 to 60 in good health. CDR3 nucleotide sequence: TGTGCCACCAGTGGGGACAACGAGCAGTACTTC. This sequence encodes CATSGDNEQYF.